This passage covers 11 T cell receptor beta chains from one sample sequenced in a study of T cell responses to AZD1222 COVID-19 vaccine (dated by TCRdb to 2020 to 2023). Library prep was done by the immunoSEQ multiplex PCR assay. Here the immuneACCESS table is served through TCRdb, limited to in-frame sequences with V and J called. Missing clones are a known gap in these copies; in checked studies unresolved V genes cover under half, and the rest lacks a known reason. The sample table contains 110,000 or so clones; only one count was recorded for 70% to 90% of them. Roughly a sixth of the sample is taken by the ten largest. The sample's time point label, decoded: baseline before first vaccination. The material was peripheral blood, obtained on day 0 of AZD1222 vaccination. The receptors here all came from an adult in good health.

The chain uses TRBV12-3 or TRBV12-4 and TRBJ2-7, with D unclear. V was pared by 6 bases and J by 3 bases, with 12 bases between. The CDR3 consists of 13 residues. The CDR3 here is CASRSPLGYEQYF. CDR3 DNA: TGTGCCAGCAGGTCCCCATTGGGCTACGAGCAGTACTTC.

The CDR3 loop reads CASSDRGTIYF. The CDR3 DNA sequence: TGTGCCAGCAGCGACAGGGGGACCATATATTTT. This chain connects TRBV7-9 to TRBJ1-3, with 9 bases lining up with TRBD1. The V gene's germline CDR1 is SEHNR and CDR2 FQNEAQ (reference sequence). The V segment lost 5 bases and the J segment 10 bases; nucleotides outside the gene matches: 0. The CDR3 runs 11 residues.

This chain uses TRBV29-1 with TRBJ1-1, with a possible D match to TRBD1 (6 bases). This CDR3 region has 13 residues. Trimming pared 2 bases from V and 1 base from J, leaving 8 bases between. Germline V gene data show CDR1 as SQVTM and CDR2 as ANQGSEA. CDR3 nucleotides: TGCAGCGTTGAATCGGGGGCGAACACTGAAGCTTTCTTT. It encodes CSVESGANTEAFF. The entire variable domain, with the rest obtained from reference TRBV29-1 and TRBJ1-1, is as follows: SAVISQKPSRDICQRGTSLTIQCQVDSQVTMMFWYRQQPGQSLTLIATANQGSEATYESGFVIDKFPISRPNLTFSTLTVSNMSPEDSSIYLCSVESGANTEAFFGQGTRLTVV.

The CDR3, as DNA: TGTGCCAGCAGCTTAGGGGCGGGGGGCCCCACAGATACGCAGTATTTT. Translated: CASSLGAGGPTDTQYF. This sequence joins TRBV7-6 and TRBJ2-3; 8 nucleotides align to TRBD2. After removal of 1 base from V and 2 bases from J, the junction contained 5 bases not matched to a gene. The CDR3 consists of 16 residues. Germline CDR1 is SGHVS and CDR2 is FNYEAQ.

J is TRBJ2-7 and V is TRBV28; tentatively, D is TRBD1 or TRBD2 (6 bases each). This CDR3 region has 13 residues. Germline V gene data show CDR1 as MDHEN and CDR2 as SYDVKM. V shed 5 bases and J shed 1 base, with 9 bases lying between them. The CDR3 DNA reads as TGTGCCAGCAGTCGAGGGGGGTCCTACGAGCAGTACTTC. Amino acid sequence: CASSRGGSYEQYF.

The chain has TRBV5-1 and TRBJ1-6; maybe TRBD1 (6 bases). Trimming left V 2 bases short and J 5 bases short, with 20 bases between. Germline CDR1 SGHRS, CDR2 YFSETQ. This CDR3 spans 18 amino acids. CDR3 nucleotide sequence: TGCGCCAGCAGCTTCGGACTGGCAGGGAGGGACAATAATTCACCCCTCCACTTT. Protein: CASSFGLAGRDNNSPLHF.

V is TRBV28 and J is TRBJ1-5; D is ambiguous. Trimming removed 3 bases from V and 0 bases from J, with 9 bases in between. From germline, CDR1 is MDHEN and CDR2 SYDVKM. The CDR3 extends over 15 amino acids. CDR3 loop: CASSFKAHSNQPQHF. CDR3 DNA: TGTGCCAGCAGTTTCAAGGCCCATAGCAATCAGCCCCAGCATTTT.

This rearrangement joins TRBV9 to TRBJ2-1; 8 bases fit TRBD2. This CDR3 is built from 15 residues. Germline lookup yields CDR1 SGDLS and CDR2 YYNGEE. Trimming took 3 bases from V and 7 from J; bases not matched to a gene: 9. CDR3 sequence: CASSEGSGAFNEQFF. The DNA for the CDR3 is TGTGCCAGCAGCGAAGGTAGCGGGGCTTTTAATGAGCAGTTCTTC.

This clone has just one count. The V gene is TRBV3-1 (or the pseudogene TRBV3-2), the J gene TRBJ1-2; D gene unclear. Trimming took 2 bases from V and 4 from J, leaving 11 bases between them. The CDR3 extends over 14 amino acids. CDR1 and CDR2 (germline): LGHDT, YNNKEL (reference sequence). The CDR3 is CASSQYGPPYGYTF. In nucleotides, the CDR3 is TGTGCCAGCAGCCAATACGGCCCTCCCTATGGCTACACCTTC.

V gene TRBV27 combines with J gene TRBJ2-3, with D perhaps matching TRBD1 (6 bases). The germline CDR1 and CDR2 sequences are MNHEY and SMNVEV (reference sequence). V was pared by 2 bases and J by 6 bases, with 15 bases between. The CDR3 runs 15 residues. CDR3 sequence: CASSLGTPPQDTQYF. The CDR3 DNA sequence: TGTGCCAGCAGTTTAGGGACACCTCCCCAGGATACGCAGTATTTT.

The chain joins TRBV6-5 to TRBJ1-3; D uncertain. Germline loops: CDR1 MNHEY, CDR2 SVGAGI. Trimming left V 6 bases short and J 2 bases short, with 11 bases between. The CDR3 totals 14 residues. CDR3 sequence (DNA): TGTGCCAGCAGACTGGACGGAGCTGGAAACACCATATATTTT. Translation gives CASRLDGAGNTIYF.